This entry lists 32 T cell receptor beta chains sequenced from one sample in a study of T cells in Graves' hyperthyroidism and ophthalmopathy. Amplified TCR beta CDR3 regions derived from RNA transcripts. First-round RT-PCR with HTBI primers amplified the TCR CDR3 region. TCRdb reprocessed the multiplex PCR reads with MiXCR, giving one entry per CDR3 protein. The table records hundreds of thousands of distinct CDR3 sequences, roughly a third of them present only once. Sequenced material: blood. The receptor source for this set is a middle-aged woman with Graves' hyperthyroidism.

This clonotype was picked up a small number of times. V and J are TRBV20-1 and TRBJ1-1; 10 nucleotides agree with TRBD1. With 2 bases clipped from V and 6 bases from J, the junction kept 9 bases outside the gene matches. Germline loops: CDR1 DFQATT, CDR2 SNEGSKA (reference sequence). This CDR3 is built from 15 residues. The CDR3 region is CSARFWTGGVPEAFF. The CDR3 DNA reads TGCAGTGCTAGATTCTGGACAGGGGGAGTCCCTGAAGCTTTCTTT.

V is TRBV6-5 and J is TRBJ2-7, with 7 bases that match TRBD1. This CDR3 spans 15 amino acids. V dropped 2 bases and J dropped 0; count of bases not matched to a gene: 4. Per germline, CDR1 MNHEY and CDR2 SVGAGI. The DNA for the CDR3 is TGTGCCAGCAGTTACCCCGGGACAGTCTCCTACGAGCAGTACTTC. Translation: CASSYPGTVSYEQYF.

The V gene is TRBV12-3 or TRBV12-4, the J gene TRBJ1-2, with D possibly matching TRBD1 (6 bases). V shed 5 bases and J shed 6 bases, with 22 bases lying between them. The CDR3 length is 16 residues. CDR3 DNA: TGTGCCAGCAGTCTCCAGCTGGTAGGGGGGTCTAATGGCTACACCTTC. As protein: CASSLQLVGGSNGYTF.

The J gene is TRBJ2-7, the V gene TRBV7-9, with TRBD1 matching over 7 bases. The CDR3 is 14 residues long. CDR1 is SEHNR and CDR2 is FQNEAQ in the germline V gene (reference sequence). Trimming removed 5 bases from V and 4 bases from J; junction bases left unmatched: 8. CDR3 residues: CASSHRDRPYEQYF. Written as DNA, the CDR3 is TGTGCCAGCAGCCACCGGGACAGACCTTACGAGCAGTACTTC.

A word on this clonotype: A much more abundant neighbour one base away suggests this may be a read error. The chain has TRBV29-1 and TRBJ2-5; D is perhaps TRBD2 (5 bases). The CDR3 totals 13 residues. Germline lookup yields CDR1 SQVTM and CDR2 ANQGSEA. This CDR3 reads CSVDGPEGETRYF. The CDR3 coding sequence is TGCAGCGTTGATGGCCCCGAGGGAGAGACCCGGTACTTC.

The CDR3 here is CASSLETASYEQYF. The CDR3 DNA is TGTGCCAGCAGTTTAGAGACAGCCTCCTACGAGCAGTACTTC. The chain has TRBV12-3 or TRBV12-4 and TRBJ2-7, with D possibly being TRBD1 (5 bases). Trimming cost V 1 base and J 0 bases, with 7 bases left between them. This CDR3 is 14 amino acids long.

In this sample, this clonotype turned up many times. The rearrangement links TRBV2 to TRBJ1-4, with D unresolved. The germline V gene has CDR1 SNHLY and CDR2 FYNNEI. V was cut by 8 bases and J by 0 bases, with 10 bases left in between. The CDR3 extends over 14 amino acids. CDR3 in amino acids: CASELESTNEKLFF. The CDR3 region has the DNA TGTGCCAGCGAGCTAGAGTCAACTAATGAAAAACTGTTTTTT.

The sample holds many counts of this clonotype. The J gene is TRBJ2-7, the V gene TRBV2; no reliable D call. In germline, CDR1 is SNHLY, CDR2 FYNNEI. This CDR3 spans 15 amino acids. With 4 bases removed from V and 0 bases from J, the gap between germline ends came to 13 bases. The CDR3 protein is CASSAPGLPSYEQYF. The CDR3 bases are TGTGCCAGCAGTGCCCCGGGTCTTCCCTCCTACGAGCAGTACTTC.

This rearrangement joins TRBV28 to TRBJ1-5, with a weak D call TRBD1 (6 bases). The V and J ends lost 10 bases and 7 bases respectively, with 14 bases between them. This CDR3 region has 12 residues. CDR1 is MDHEN, CDR2 SYDVKM, per germline. The chain's CDR3 is CAMGGGQQPQHF. Written as DNA, the CDR3 is TGTGCCATGGGGGGAGGACAGCAGCCCCAGCATTTT.

This clonotype was picked up many times. The V call is TRBV6-5, the J call TRBJ2-6; D is unclear. The CDR3 is 16 amino acids. The V and J ends lost 0 bases and 4 bases respectively, with 10 bases between them. Germline CDR1 reads MNHEY; CDR2 reads SVGAGI. The DNA for the CDR3 is TGTGCCAGCAGTTACTCGTCCGGGCACGGGGCCAACGTCCTGACTTTC. It encodes CASSYSSGHGANVLTF.

The rearrangement uses TRBV7-2 and TRBJ1-1; TRBD1 matches at 7 bases. J lost 4 bases, V lost 2 bases, and 4 bases had no gene match. The CDR3 extends over 14 amino acids. CDR1 and CDR2 from the germline V gene are SGHTA and FQGNSA. The CDR3 nucleotides read TGTGCCAGCAGCTTATTCTACAGGGGCACTGAAGCTTTCTTT. It codes for CASSLFYRGTEAFF.

The chain has TRBV7-9 and TRBJ1-5; 9 positions agree with TRBD1. Looked up from germline, CDR1 is SEHNR and CDR2 is FQNEAQ (reference sequence). V trimming: 2 bases; J trimming: 0 bases; junction bases outside the gene matches: 8. This CDR3 contains 18 residues. Here the CDR3 DNA reads TGTGCCAGCAGCTTAAAGGGACAGGGAGGGTATAGCAATCAGCCCCAGCATTTT. Translating it yields CASSLKGQGGYSNQPQHF.

This clonotype was seen only a few times. The chain carries TRBV20-1 and TRBJ2-7, with 7 bases matching TRBD1. The ends lost 1 base at V and 6 bases at J; junction bases unmatched: 3. The germline CDR1 and CDR2 sequences are DFQATT and SNEGSKA (reference sequence). This CDR3 is built from 12 residues. CDR3 nucleotide sequence: TGCAGTGCTAGAGCCCCAGGGGGCGAGCAGTACTTC. This gives the protein CSARAPGGEQYF.

This clonotype was detected a few times. The V call is TRBV4-1, the J call TRBJ1-2; D uncertain. V lost 1 base and J 7 bases, leaving 13 bases between the germline ends. The CDR3 is 14 residues long. CDR1 MGHRA and CDR2 YSYEKL come from the germline V gene. CDR3 nucleotide sequence: TGCGCCAGCAGCCAAGGACCTATAAAGAGTGGCTACACCTTC. It translates to CASSQGPIKSGYTF.

The CDR3 sequence: CSARDKLAGKETQYF. The CDR3 bases are TGCAGTGCTAGAGATAAGCTAGCGGGGAAAGAGACCCAGTACTTC. The chain is built from TRBV20-1 and TRBJ2-5; TRBD2 agrees at 9 bases. The V gene's germline CDR1 is DFQATT and CDR2 SNEGSKA (reference sequence). The CDR3 is made up of 15 amino acids. V was clipped by 0 bases and J by 3 bases; unmatched bases: 5.

This clonotype came up many times. The chain has TRBV20-1 and TRBJ1-6, with D perhaps matching TRBD1 (5 bases). Trimming removed 5 bases from V and 4 bases from J, with 18 bases in between. Germline lookup yields CDR1 DFQATT and CDR2 SNEGSKA (reference sequence). The CDR3 runs 16 residues. The CDR3 nucleotides read TGCAGTGCTCAACAGGCTACCAGGACTTATAATTCACCCCTCCACTTT. This codes for CSAQQATRTYNSPLHF.

The J gene is TRBJ2-3, the V gene TRBV11-2; TRBD2 matches at 7 bases. CDR3 length: 15 amino acids. The V segment lost 6 bases and the J segment 2 bases; nucleotides outside the gene matches: 8. Germline V lookup: CDR1 SGHAT, CDR2 FQNNGV. The CDR3 here is CASRLSGTITDTQYF. In nucleotides, the CDR3 is TGTGCCAGCAGGCTAAGCGGGACTATCACAGATACGCAGTATTTT.

The chain recombines TRBV6-5 with TRBJ1-1; 8 bases agree with TRBD1. The ends lost 6 bases at V and 5 bases at J; junction bases unmatched: 11. The CDR3 is 15 residues long. CDR1 is MNHEY, CDR2 SVGAGI, per germline. The CDR3 spells CASSPRQGIGTEAFF. In nucleotides, the CDR3 is TGTGCCAGCAGCCCCCGACAGGGGATTGGTACTGAAGCTTTCTTT.

J is TRBJ2-5 and V is TRBV5-6; D is undetermined. Germline CDR1 reads SGHDT; CDR2 reads YYEEEE. The V end lost 4 bases, the J end lost 1 base, and 14 bases lay between the germline ends. The CDR3 consists of 15 residues. CDR3 loop: CASSQNPGPQETQYF. CDR3 DNA sequence: TGTGCCAGCAGCCAAAACCCCGGGCCCCAAGAGACCCAGTACTTC.

Details on this clonotype: The junction differs from germline at one of its ends, possibly a read error. The chain couples TRBV5-4 to TRBJ2-7, with D hard to call. CDR3 length: 14 residues. The germline V gene has CDR1 SGHNT and CDR2 YYREEE (reference sequence). The CDR3 loop is CASSFEMSSYEQHF. As DNA, the CDR3 is TGTGCCAGCAGCTTTGAGATGAGCTCCTACGAGCAGCACTTC.

The chain couples TRBV7-9 to TRBJ1-4; D perhaps matches TRBD1 (5 bases). This CDR3 region has 14 residues. The V end lost 4 bases, the J end lost 3 bases, and 9 bases lay between the germline ends. Germline values: CDR1 SEHNR, CDR2 FQNEAQ (reference sequence). The CDR3 is CASSSTGPNEKLFF. CDR3 DNA: TGTGCCAGCAGCTCCACAGGACCTAATGAAAAACTGTTTTTT.

The chain has TRBV7-9 and TRBJ1-4; 10 nucleotides align to TRBD1. The J segment lost 7 bases and the V segment lost 6 bases, leaving 5 bases of the junction unmatched. Germline V CDR1 and CDR2: SEHNR, FQNEAQ (reference sequence). This CDR3 region has 14 residues. As DNA, the CDR3 is TGTGCCAGCAGGCCGACAGGGGGCATTGAAAAACTGTTTTTT. It translates to CASRPTGGIEKLFF.

This clonotype was picked up many times. The genes are TRBV15 and TRBJ2-7; no reliable D call. The CDR3 spans 18 residues. Germline assignment: CDR1 LNHNV and CDR2 YYDKDF (reference sequence). Trimming stripped 0 bases from V and 0 bases from J, with 18 bases between. The CDR3 bases are TGTGCCACCAGCAGAGATCGTCGGAACAGCTTTAGCTCCTACGAGCAGTACTTC. Translating gives CATSRDRRNSFSSYEQYF. Full variable domain (missing parts from reference TRBV15 and TRBJ2-7): DAMVIQNPRYQVTQFGKPVTLSCSQTLNHNVMYWYQQKSSQAPKLLFHYYDKDFNNEADTPDNFQSRRPNTSFCFLDIRSPGLGDTAMYLCATSRDRRNSFSSYEQYFGPGTRLTVT.

This clonotype was picked up many times. CDR3 sequence reads: CASSGDSHYEQYF. The DNA of the CDR3 is TGTGCCAGCAGTGGGGACAGTCACTACGAGCAGTACTTC. The chain is built from TRBV12-3 or TRBV12-4 and TRBJ2-7; the match to TRBD1 covers 7 bases. The V gene end was trimmed by 5 bases and the J gene end by 3 bases; junction bases not matched to a gene: 4. The CDR3 runs to 13 residues.

This clonotype was counted between two and nine times. The chain couples TRBV20-1 to TRBJ1-1, with a possible D match to TRBD1 (6 bases). The CDR3 contains 13 residues. CDR1 and CDR2 (germline): DFQATT, SNEGSKA (reference sequence). V lost 1 base and J lost 5, with 11 bases in between. The CDR3 DNA reads as TGCAGTGCTAGAGGGACAGACTATACTGAAGCTTTCTTT. The encoded protein is CSARGTDYTEAFF.

There are many counts of this clonotype. The chain links TRBV5-8 to TRBJ1-2; 7 bases fit TRBD1. CDR3 size: 15 residues. The junction had 6 bases not matched to a gene; V was cut back by 0 bases and J by 4 bases. From germline, CDR1 is SGHTS and CDR2 YDEGEE. CDR3 residues: CASSLEGALSYGYTF. The CDR3 DNA follows: TGTGCCAGCAGCTTGGAGGGGGCACTAAGCTATGGCTACACCTTC.

This clonotype showed up many times. The chain carries TRBV6-5 and TRBJ1-2; D might be TRBD1 (5 bases). The CDR3 is 13 residues long. From germline, CDR1 is MNHEY and CDR2 SVGAGI. Deletions cut 6 bases from V and 5 bases from J, with 13 bases between. CDR3 nucleotide sequence: TGTGCCAGCAGGCCCTTTAGGGGATATGGCTACACCTTC. This translates into CASRPFRGYGYTF.

This clonotype was observed at least ten times. The chain combines TRBV10-3 with TRBJ1-2; 9 nucleotides align to TRBD1. From germline, CDR1 is ENHRY and CDR2 SYGVKD. V gave up 6 bases and J gave up 6 bases; unmatched junction bases: 11. The CDR3 runs 15 residues. In DNA, the CDR3 is TGTGCCATCAGCCTCGCTCCGGGACAGGGACATGGCTACACCTTC. Amino acids: CAISLAPGQGHGYTF.

The chain recombines TRBV12-3 or TRBV12-4 with TRBJ1-1, with 7 bases fitting TRBD1. The CDR3 contains 14 residues. V shed 4 bases and J 6 bases; nucleotides not matched to a gene: 8. The CDR3 protein is CASSSLQGLAEAFF. The DNA of the CDR3 is TGTGCCAGCAGTTCCTTACAGGGGTTGGCTGAAGCTTTCTTT.

The chain carries TRBV10-3 and TRBJ2-7, with 11 positions matching TRBD2. V gave up 4 bases and J gave up 1 base; unmatched junction bases: 18. This CDR3 has 20 residues. CDR1 is ENHRY and CDR2 is SYGVKD in the germline V gene. This CDR3 is CAISGAGLAGGPVGSYEQYF. CDR3 DNA: TGTGCCATCAGTGGGGCGGGGTTAGCGGGAGGGCCGGTTGGTTCCTACGAGCAGTACTTC.

The chain links TRBV9 to TRBJ2-2; TRBD1 aligns across 9 bases. CDR3 size: 17 residues. Germline V gene lookup returns CDR1 SGDLS and CDR2 YYNGEE. V gave up 2 bases and J gave up 3 bases; unmatched junction bases: 8. The CDR3 loop is CASSVPSTGGYTGELFF. In DNA form, the CDR3 reads TGTGCCAGCAGCGTCCCGTCGACAGGGGGATACACCGGGGAGCTGTTTTTT.

Worth noting for this clonotype: Since no conserved phenylalanine or tryptophan closes the CDR3, a read error is the likely cause. The DNA is omitted, as the CDR3 cannot be located on it reliably, and the CDR3 follows TCRdb's listing. This chain links TRBV6-1 with TRBJ2-5; the table's D call of TRBD1 was not tested on the DNA. Germline CDR1 reads MNHNS; CDR2 reads SASEGT. The CDR3 spans 9 amino acids, including both terminal residues. The CDR3 loop is CASSTIRTG.